This TCR beta chain was documented in a study of spatial heterogeneity in lung cancer. Study-level information: Strong correlation was found between tumor-region TCR transcript counts and a T cell module score from matched bulk RNA-seq. Study-level results: Tumor mutation count correlated with how many alpha and beta TCRs expanded intratumorally.

The CDR3 has 13 residues. CDR1 and CDR2 from the germline V gene are MNHEY and SVGEGT. With V trimmed by 4 bases and J by 7 bases, 3 bases remained unmatched. This clonotype was found many times. What it binds is unknown. Indicated time point: sample taken at primary tumor resection. The cohort: over 65 early-stage, untreated non-small cell lung cancer patients. Whole RNA obtained from tumor, nontumor lung or frozen PBMC underwent sequencing without sorting. One entry per CDR3 protein, called by TCRdb with MiXCR from the 5' RACE reads. The data show around 13,000 distinct CDR3 sequences, with 5% to 6.5% seen just once and about 35% held by the top ten.

The TCR sequence derives from a male donor with early-stage non-small cell lung cancer. The starting material was lung tumor tissue, obtained at surgery. The V and J genes are TRBV6-2 or TRBV6-3 and TRBJ1-1; TRBD1 aligns across 10 bases. The CDR3 DNA is TGTGCCAGCAGTTTGGGACAGGGGCGTGAAGCTTTCTTT. The encoded protein is CASSLGQGREAFF.